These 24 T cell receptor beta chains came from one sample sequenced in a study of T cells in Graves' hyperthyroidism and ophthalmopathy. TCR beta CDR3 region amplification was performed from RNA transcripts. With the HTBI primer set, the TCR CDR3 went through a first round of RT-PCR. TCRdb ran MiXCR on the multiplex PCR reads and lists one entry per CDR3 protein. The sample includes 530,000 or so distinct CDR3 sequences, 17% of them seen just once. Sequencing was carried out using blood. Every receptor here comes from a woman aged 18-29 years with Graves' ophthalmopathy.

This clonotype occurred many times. The CDR3 nucleotides read TGTGCCACCACAACTAGCGCGTCCGTCAATGAGCAGTTCTTC. Translation gives CATTTSASVNEQFF. V and J are TRBV24-1 and TRBJ2-1; 7 nucleotides agree with TRBD2. This CDR3 comprises 14 residues. J was trimmed by 6 bases and V by 8 bases; bases with no gene match: 9. Germline assignment: CDR1 KGHDR and CDR2 SFDVKD.

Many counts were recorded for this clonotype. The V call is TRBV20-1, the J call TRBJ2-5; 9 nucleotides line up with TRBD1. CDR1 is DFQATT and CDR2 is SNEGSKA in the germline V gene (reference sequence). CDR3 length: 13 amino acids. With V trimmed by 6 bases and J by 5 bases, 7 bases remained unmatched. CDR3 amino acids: CSALQGARETQYF. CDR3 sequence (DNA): TGCAGTGCCTTACAGGGGGCGCGGGAGACCCAGTACTTC.

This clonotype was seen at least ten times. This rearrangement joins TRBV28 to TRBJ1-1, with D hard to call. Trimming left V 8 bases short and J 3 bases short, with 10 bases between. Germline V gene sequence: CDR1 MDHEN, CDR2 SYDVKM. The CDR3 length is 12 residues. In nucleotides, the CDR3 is TGTGCCAGCGCTCGTGGTGACACTGAAGCTTTCTTT. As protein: CASARGDTEAFF.

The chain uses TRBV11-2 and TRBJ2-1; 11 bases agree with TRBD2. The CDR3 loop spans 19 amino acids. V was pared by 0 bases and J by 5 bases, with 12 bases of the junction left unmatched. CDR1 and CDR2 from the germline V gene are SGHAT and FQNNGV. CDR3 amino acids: CASSLDPGKTSGTHNEQFF. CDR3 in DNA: TGTGCCAGCAGCTTAGATCCTGGGAAGACTAGCGGGACCCACAATGAGCAGTTCTTC.

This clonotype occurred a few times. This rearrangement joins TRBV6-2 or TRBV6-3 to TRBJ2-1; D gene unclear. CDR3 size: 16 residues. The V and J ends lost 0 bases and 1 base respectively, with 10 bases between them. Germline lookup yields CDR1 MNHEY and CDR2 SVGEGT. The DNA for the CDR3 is TGTGCCAGCAGTTACTCTTCGTATAGATCCTACAATGAGCAGTTCTTC. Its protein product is CASSYSSYRSYNEQFF.

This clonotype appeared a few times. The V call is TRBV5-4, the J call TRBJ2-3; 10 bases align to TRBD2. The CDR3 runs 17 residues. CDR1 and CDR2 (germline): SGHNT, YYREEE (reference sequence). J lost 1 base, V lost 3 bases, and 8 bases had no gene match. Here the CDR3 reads CASSSEAGGPGTDTQYF. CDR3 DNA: TGTGCCAGCAGCTCGGAAGCGGGAGGGCCAGGCACAGATACGCAGTATTTT.

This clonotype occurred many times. The CDR3 reads CASSFRAGSTDTQYF. The CDR3 region has the DNA TGTGCCAGCAGCTTCCGGGCAGGGAGCACAGATACGCAGTATTTT. This chain joins TRBV13 and TRBJ2-3; D might be TRBD1 (5 bases). The CDR3 loop spans 15 amino acids. The V and J ends lost 3 bases and 0 bases respectively, with 10 bases between them. Germline V gene sequence: CDR1 PRHDT, CDR2 FYEKMQ (reference sequence).

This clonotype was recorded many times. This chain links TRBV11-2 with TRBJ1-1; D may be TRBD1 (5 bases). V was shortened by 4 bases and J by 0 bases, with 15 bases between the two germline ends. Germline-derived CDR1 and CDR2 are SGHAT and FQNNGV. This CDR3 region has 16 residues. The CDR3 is CASSSPGGAMNTEAFF. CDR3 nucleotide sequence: TGTGCCAGCAGCTCCCCGGGGGGAGCAATGAACACTGAAGCTTTCTTT.

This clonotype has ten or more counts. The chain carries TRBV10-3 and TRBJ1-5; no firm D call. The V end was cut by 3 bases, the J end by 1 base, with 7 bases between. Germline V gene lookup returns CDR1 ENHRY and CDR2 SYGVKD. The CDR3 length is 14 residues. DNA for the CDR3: TGTGCCATCAGTGATTGGGTCAGCAATCAGCCCCAGCATTTT. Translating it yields CAISDWVSNQPQHF.

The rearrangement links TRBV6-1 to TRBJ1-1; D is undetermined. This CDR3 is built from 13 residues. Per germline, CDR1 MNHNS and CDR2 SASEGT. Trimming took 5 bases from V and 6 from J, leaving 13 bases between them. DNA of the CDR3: TGTGCCAGCAGTCCAGCCGGGCTATCTGAAGCTTTCTTT. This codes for CASSPAGLSEAFF.

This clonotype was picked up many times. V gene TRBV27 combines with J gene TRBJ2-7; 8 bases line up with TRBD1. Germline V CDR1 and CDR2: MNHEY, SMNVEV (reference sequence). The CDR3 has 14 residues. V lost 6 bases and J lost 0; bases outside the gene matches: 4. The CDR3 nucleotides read TGTGCCAGCAGGGGGACAGGACGCTCCTACGAGCAGTACTTC. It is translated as CASRGTGRSYEQYF.

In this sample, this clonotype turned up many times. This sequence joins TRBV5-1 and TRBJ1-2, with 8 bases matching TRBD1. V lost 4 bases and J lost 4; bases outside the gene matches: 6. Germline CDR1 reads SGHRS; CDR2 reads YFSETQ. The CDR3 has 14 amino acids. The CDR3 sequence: CASSPDRESYGYTF. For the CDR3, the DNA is TGCGCCAGCAGCCCGGACAGGGAGAGCTATGGCTACACCTTC.

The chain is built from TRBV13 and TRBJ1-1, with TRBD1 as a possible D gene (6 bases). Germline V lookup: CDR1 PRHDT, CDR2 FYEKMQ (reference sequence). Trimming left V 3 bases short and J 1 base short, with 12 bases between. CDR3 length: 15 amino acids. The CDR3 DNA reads TGTGCCAGCAGCTTGGGGGCCACGGGGAACACTGAAGCTTTCTTT. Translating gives CASSLGATGNTEAFF. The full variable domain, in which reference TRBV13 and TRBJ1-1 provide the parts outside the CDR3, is AAGVIQSPRHLIKEKRETATLKCYPIPRHDTVYWYQQGPGQDPQFLISFYEKMQSDKGSIPDRFSAQQFSDYHSELNMSSLELGDSALYFCASSLGATGNTEAFFGQGTRLTVV.

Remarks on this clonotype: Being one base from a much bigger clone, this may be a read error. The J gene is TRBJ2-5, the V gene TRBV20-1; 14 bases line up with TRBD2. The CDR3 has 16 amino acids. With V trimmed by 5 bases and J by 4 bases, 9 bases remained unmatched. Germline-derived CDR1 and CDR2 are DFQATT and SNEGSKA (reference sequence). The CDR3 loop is CSAGVETSGRGETQYF. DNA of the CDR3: TGCAGTGCTGGAGTGGAGACTAGCGGGAGGGGAGAGACCCAGTACTTC.

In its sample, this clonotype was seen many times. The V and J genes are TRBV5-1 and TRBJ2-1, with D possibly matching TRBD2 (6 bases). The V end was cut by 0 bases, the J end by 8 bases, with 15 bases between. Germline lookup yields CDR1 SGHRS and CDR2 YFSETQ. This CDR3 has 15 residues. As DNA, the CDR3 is TGCGCCAGCAGCTTGGACGGGGTGCCGGGGGATGAGCAGTTCTTC. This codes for CASSLDGVPGDEQFF.

The CDR3 sequence is CASTGGNSGELFF. In DNA form, the CDR3 reads TGTGCCAGCACCGGAGGGAATTCCGGGGAGCTGTTTTTT. The gene calls are TRBV6-1 and TRBJ2-2; D is possibly TRBD2 (6 bases). Trimming removed 7 bases from V and 6 bases from J, with 12 bases in between. The CDR3 length is 13 residues. The germline CDR1 and CDR2 sequences are MNHNS and SASEGT.

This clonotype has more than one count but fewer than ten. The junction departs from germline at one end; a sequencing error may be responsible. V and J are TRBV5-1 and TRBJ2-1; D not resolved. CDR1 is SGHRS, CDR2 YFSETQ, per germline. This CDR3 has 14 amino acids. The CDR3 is CANSLAIPGDEQFF. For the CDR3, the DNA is TGCGCCAACAGCTTGGCTATACCCGGAGATGAGCAGTTCTTC.

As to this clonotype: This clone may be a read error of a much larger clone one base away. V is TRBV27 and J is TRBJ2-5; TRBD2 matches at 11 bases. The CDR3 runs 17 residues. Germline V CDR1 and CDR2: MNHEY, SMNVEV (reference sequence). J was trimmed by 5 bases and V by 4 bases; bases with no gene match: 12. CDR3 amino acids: CASSSPLLAGGLETQYF. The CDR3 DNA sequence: TGTGCCAGCAGTTCCCCTCTCCTAGCGGGAGGATTGGAGACCCAGTACTTC.

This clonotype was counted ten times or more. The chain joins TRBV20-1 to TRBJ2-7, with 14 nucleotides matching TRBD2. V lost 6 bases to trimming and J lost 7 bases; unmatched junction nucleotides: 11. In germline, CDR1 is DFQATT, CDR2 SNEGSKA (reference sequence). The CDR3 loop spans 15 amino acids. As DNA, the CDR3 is TGCAGTGCCACGGGACTAGCGGGAGCTCGGGGTGAGCAGTACTTC. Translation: CSATGLAGARGEQYF.

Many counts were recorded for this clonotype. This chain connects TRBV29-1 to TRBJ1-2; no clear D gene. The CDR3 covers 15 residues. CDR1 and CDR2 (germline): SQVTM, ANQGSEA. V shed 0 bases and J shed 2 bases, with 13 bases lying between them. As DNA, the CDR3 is TGCAGCGTTGAAGATCGAGTACGCATCAACTATGGCTACACCTTC. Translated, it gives CSVEDRVRINYGYTF.

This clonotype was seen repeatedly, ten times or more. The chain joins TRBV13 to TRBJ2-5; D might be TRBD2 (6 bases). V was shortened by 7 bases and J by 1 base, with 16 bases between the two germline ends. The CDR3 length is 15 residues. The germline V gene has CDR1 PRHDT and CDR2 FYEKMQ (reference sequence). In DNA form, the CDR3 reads TGTGCCAGCACCTCGAGGGGAGGCCCCCAAGAGACCCAGTACTTC. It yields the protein CASTSRGGPQETQYF.

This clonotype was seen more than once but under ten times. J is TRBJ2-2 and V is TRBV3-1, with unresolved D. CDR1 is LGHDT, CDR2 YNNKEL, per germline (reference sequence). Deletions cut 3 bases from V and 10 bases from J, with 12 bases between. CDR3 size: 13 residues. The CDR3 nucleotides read TGTGCCAGCAGCCAGGCCCCCGCGACGGAGCTGTTTTTT. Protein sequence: CASSQAPATELFF.

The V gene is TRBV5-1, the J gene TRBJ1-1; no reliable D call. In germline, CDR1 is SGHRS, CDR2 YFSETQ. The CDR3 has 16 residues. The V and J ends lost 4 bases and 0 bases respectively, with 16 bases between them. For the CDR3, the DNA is TGCGCCAGCAGCATTGCCGGGCACCTTATGAACACTGAAGCTTTCTTT. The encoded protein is CASSIAGHLMNTEAFF.

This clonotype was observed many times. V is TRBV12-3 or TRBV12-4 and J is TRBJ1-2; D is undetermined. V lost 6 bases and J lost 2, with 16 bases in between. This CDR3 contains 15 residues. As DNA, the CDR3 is TGTGCCAGCAGCCGCCGGGCGGTCGACAACTATGGCTACACCTTC. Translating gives CASSRRAVDNYGYTF.